The 30 T cell receptor beta chains in this list originate from one sample, sequenced in a study of CD8 T cells in Susac syndrome. Reverse transcription of roughly 0.5 to 1 ug RNA used random hexamers. Via MiXCR, TCRdb re-called the immunoSEQ multiplex PCR reads, giving one row per CDR3 protein. The table records around 90,000 distinct CDR3 sequences, about 95% of them present only once. Sequenced sample: CD8+ T cells from PBMCs. These receptors were taken from a human donor with Susac syndrome.

The V gene is TRBV12-3 or TRBV12-4, the J gene TRBJ1-1; D ambiguous. CDR3 length equals 13 residues. Trimming stripped 6 bases from V and 3 bases from J, with 11 bases between. CDR3 protein: CASRPTGYTEAFF. The CDR3 nucleotides read TGTGCCAGCAGACCTACCGGGTACACTGAAGCTTTCTTT.

The rearrangement joins TRBV20-1 to TRBJ2-7; 9 nucleotides match TRBD2. This CDR3 comprises 14 residues. Germline trimming cut 3 bases from V and 2 bases from J; bases unmatched to any gene: 5. Germline lookup yields CDR1 DFQATT and CDR2 SNEGSKA (reference sequence). DNA of the CDR3: TGCAGTGCTAGCCCGTCTAGCGGGACCTACGAGCAGTACTTC. Amino acid sequence: CSASPSSGTYEQYF.

The V call is TRBV30, the J call TRBJ1-2, with TRBD1 matching over 7 bases. The germline gives CDR1 GTSNPN, CDR2 SVGIG (reference sequence). The CDR3 is 14 residues long. J gave up 3 bases and V 5 bases, and 9 bases lay outside the gene matches. The CDR3 spells CAWVEGAGDYGYTF. CDR3 bases: TGTGCCTGGGTGGAGGGGGCAGGCGACTATGGCTACACCTTC.

This chain uses TRBV7-2 with TRBJ2-4; D possibly corresponds to TRBD2 (5 bases). This CDR3 is built from 14 residues. Trimming removed 1 base at V and 4 bases at J, with 8 bases between. Looked up from germline, CDR1 is SGHTA and CDR2 is FQGNSA. The CDR3 coding sequence is TGTGCCAGCAGCTTAGACAGCGGAAAAAACATTCAGTACTTC. It codes for CASSLDSGKNIQYF.

CDR3 bases: TGCAGTGCGCAATTTCAAGAGACCCAGTACTTC. Its protein is CSAQFQETQYF. The chain has TRBV20-1 and TRBJ2-5; no clear D. V lost 6 bases to trimming and J lost 2 bases, with 7 bases between them. The CDR3 runs 11 residues. Germline-derived CDR1 and CDR2 are DFQATT and SNEGSKA (reference sequence).

The genes are TRBV4-1 and TRBJ1-1; unclear D gene. Germline loops: CDR1 MGHRA, CDR2 YSYEKL. V lost 0 bases, J lost 2 bases, and 7 bases lay in between. This CDR3 is built from 14 residues. DNA for the CDR3: TGCGCCAGCAGCCAAGATTGGTCCAACACTGAAGCTTTCTTT. Translating gives CASSQDWSNTEAFF.

V gene TRBV10-3 combines with J gene TRBJ2-7; D may correspond to TRBD1 or TRBD2 (5 bases each). V lost 4 bases, J lost 10 bases, and 11 bases lay in between. This CDR3 comprises 11 residues. Germline CDR1 ENHRY, CDR2 SYGVKD. The CDR3 region is CAISGDGSQYF. In DNA, the CDR3 is TGTGCCATCAGTGGGGACGGATCACAGTACTTC.

This chain uses TRBV20-1 with TRBJ1-4; D perhaps matches TRBD1 (5 bases). The CDR3 is 13 amino acids. Trimming shortened V by 3 bases and J by 3 bases, and 8 bases separated the two germline ends. From germline, CDR1 is DFQATT and CDR2 SNEGSKA (reference sequence). CDR3 in amino acids: CSASLGANEKLFF. The CDR3 DNA reads TGCAGTGCTAGTCTAGGGGCTAATGAAAAACTGTTTTTT.

V usage is TRBV5-4 and J usage is TRBJ2-7; a weak D match, TRBD1 (5 bases). The CDR3 consists of 13 residues. Per the germline V gene, CDR1 is SGHNT and CDR2 is YYREEE (reference sequence). The germline V and J ends were trimmed by 2 bases and 5 bases, with 11 bases remaining between them. CDR3 sequence: CASSFQGSDEQYF. The DNA for the CDR3 is TGTGCCAGCAGCTTTCAGGGCTCGGACGAGCAGTACTTC.

This sequence joins TRBV5-1 and TRBJ1-3; D not resolved. Germline CDR1 SGHRS, CDR2 YFSETQ. Deletions cut 0 bases from V and 3 bases from J, with 4 bases between. This CDR3 is built from 13 residues. The CDR3 coding sequence is TGCGCCAGCAGCTTGGATAGTGGAAACACCATATATTTT. Its translation is CASSLDSGNTIYF.

This clonotype has a single count. The chain is built from TRBV30 and TRBJ2-2; D remains unclear. Germline assignment: CDR1 GTSNPN and CDR2 SVGIG (reference sequence). Trimming shortened V by 7 bases and J by 4 bases, and 10 bases separated the two germline ends. The CDR3 contains 12 residues. CDR3: CASALATGELFF. The CDR3, as DNA: TGTGCCTCCGCGTTGGCCACCGGGGAGCTGTTTTTT.

This clonotype was recorded once. This chain links TRBV7-9 with TRBJ1-5, with D possibly TRBD1 on 6 matching bases. The germline CDR1 and CDR2 sequences are SEHNR and FQNEAQ (reference sequence). With 5 bases removed from V and 5 bases from J, the gap between germline ends came to 16 bases. The CDR3 is made up of 15 amino acids. The CDR3 bases are TGTGCCAGCAGCCAGGGATGGGGGGCCGATCAGCCCCAGCATTTT. It specifies CASSQGWGADQPQHF.

This chain uses TRBV27 with TRBJ2-1, with D unresolved. V lost 5 bases and J 6 bases, leaving 8 bases between the germline ends. Germline CDR1 and CDR2: MNHEY and SMNVEV (reference sequence). This CDR3 contains 12 residues. The DNA for the CDR3 is TGTGCCAGCAGTGACCGGAGCAATGAGCAGTTCTTC. This encodes CASSDRSNEQFF.

This clonotype appeared a few times. The rearrangement joins TRBV5-6 to TRBJ2-1; D is ambiguous. The CDR3 is made up of 17 amino acids. Germline lookup yields CDR1 SGHDT and CDR2 YYEEEE. V was shortened by 4 bases and J by 4 bases, with 21 bases between the two germline ends. The CDR3 nucleotides are TGTGCCAGCAGCCTCACGTCCTGGAACCCGAGTTACAATGAGCAGTTCTTC. It is translated as CASSLTSWNPSYNEQFF.

The gene calls are TRBV5-1 and TRBJ2-3; weak D call: TRBD1 (6 bases). Trimming left V 1 base short and J 5 bases short, with 8 bases between. The germline V gene encodes CDR1 SGHRS and CDR2 YFSETQ. CDR3 length equals 13 residues. The CDR3 protein is CASSLKGGDTQYF. Written as DNA, the CDR3 is TGCGCCAGCAGCTTGAAAGGGGGAGATACGCAGTATTTT.

The chain employs TRBV11-2 and TRBJ1-2; D not certain. CDR1 is SGHAT and CDR2 is FQNNGV in the germline V gene. This CDR3 spans 13 amino acids. Trimming pared 4 bases from V and 4 bases from J, leaving 10 bases between. The CDR3 coding sequence is TGTGCCAGCAGCTCGCGACTCGTCTATGGCTACACCTTC. Translating it yields CASSSRLVYGYTF.

The chain is built from TRBV12-3 or TRBV12-4 and TRBJ2-5, with D possibly called TRBD1 or TRBD2 (6 bases each). The V gene lost 6 bases and the J gene lost 9 bases, with 23 bases spanning the gap. This CDR3 is 15 amino acids long. The DNA of the CDR3 is TGTGCCAGCAGCCGAACAGAAGGGGGGATTCAGGCCCAGTACTTC. Translated: CASSRTEGGIQAQYF.

This clonotype was recorded a few times. The gene calls are TRBV18 and TRBJ2-1, with 7 bases lining up with TRBD1. Trimming cost V 4 bases and J 2 bases; bases outside gene matches: 5. The germline V gene encodes CDR1 KGHSH and CDR2 LQKENI. The CDR3 spans 15 residues. CDR3 coding DNA: TGTGCCAGCTCACACGGGCAGGGGGCCTACAATGAGCAGTTCTTC. It yields the protein CASSHGQGAYNEQFF.

This clonotype was seen just once. This sequence joins TRBV5-6 and TRBJ1-2; D uncertain. This CDR3 contains 12 residues. Germline lookup yields CDR1 SGHDT and CDR2 YYEEEE. V was trimmed by 0 bases and J by 3 bases, leaving 3 bases between them. The CDR3 coding sequence is TGTGCCAGCAGCTTGGACGACTATGGCTACACCTTC. This translates into CASSLDDYGYTF.

V gene TRBV5-1 combines with J gene TRBJ1-1, with TRBD1 as a possible D gene (6 bases). The CDR3 runs 13 residues. Between the trimmed V and J ends, which lost 4 bases and 5 bases, there was a span of 12 bases. CDR1 SGHRS and CDR2 YFSETQ come from the germline V gene. In nucleotides, the CDR3 is TGCGCCAGCAGCCCCGGGGGGACAACTGAAGCTTTCTTT. Its translation: CASSPGGTTEAFF. The full variable domain, in which reference TRBV5-1 and TRBJ1-1 provide the parts outside the CDR3, is KAGVTQTPRYLIKTRGQQVTLSCSPISGHRSVSWYQQTPGQGLQFLFEYFSETQRNKGNFPGRFSGRQFSNSRSEMNVSTLELGDSALYLCASSPGGTTEAFFGQGTRLTVV.

CDR3 sequence: CATSRGGQGTQPQHF. CDR3 in DNA: TGTGCCACCAGCAGAGGGGGACAAGGAACTCAGCCCCAGCATTTT. The chain couples TRBV15 to TRBJ1-5; weak D call: TRBD1 (6 bases). This CDR3 has 15 residues. In germline, CDR1 is LNHNV, CDR2 YYDKDF (reference sequence). V was cut by 1 base and J by 6 bases, with 13 bases left in between.

The chain recombines TRBV7-2 with TRBJ1-3; D unclear. CDR1 and CDR2 from the germline V gene are SGHTA and FQGNSA. CDR3 length: 15 amino acids. V was shortened by 1 base and J by 0 bases, with 7 bases between the two germline ends. Here the CDR3 DNA reads TGTGCCAGCAGCTTAGAGGGTGGCTCTGGAAACACCATATATTTT. Its translation: CASSLEGGSGNTIYF.

The V gene is TRBV20-1, the J gene TRBJ1-6; a weak D match, TRBD1 (5 bases). The CDR3 runs to 15 residues. V was shortened by 3 bases and J by 6 bases, with 15 bases between the two germline ends. Germline V gene sequence: CDR1 DFQATT, CDR2 SNEGSKA (reference sequence). CDR3 amino acids: CSASGGGRTNSPLHF. DNA for the CDR3: TGCAGTGCTAGTGGGGGGGGACGGACTAATTCACCCCTCCACTTT.

The genes are TRBV13 and TRBJ1-2; D not resolved. The CDR3 consists of 13 residues. Germline lookup yields CDR1 PRHDT and CDR2 FYEKMQ (reference sequence). Trimming shortened V by 5 bases and J by 4 bases, and 11 bases separated the two germline ends. DNA of the CDR3: TGTGCCAGCAGCGACGGACGGGGCTATGGCTACACCTTC. It is translated as CASSDGRGYGYTF.

V usage is TRBV30 and J usage is TRBJ1-1, with D possibly matching TRBD1 (5 bases). CDR3 length: 13 amino acids. V dropped 1 base and J dropped 6 bases, with 12 bases sitting between them. Germline V CDR1 and CDR2: GTSNPN, SVGIG (reference sequence). The DNA of the CDR3 is TGTGCCTGGAGTGATGGGGGGAGATCTGAAGCTTTCTTT. Amino acid sequence: CAWSDGGRSEAFF.

This clonotype was observed once. This chain connects TRBV20-1 to TRBJ2-4; unclear D gene. V dropped 5 bases and J dropped 3 bases, with 11 bases sitting between them. Per the germline V gene, CDR1 is DFQATT and CDR2 is SNEGSKA (reference sequence). The CDR3 contains 13 residues. The CDR3 is CSAVPSSKNIQYF. CDR3 sequence (DNA): TGCAGTGCTGTTCCGAGCAGCAAAAACATTCAGTACTTC.

The chain uses TRBV7-9 and TRBJ2-2; 7 nucleotides align to TRBD2. CDR1 SEHNR and CDR2 FQNEAQ come from the germline V gene (reference sequence). This CDR3 comprises 16 residues. Unmatched junction bases numbered 6, after V lost 4 bases and J lost 1 base. Written as DNA, the CDR3 is TGTGCCAGCAGCTGGGAGGGAAGTCGGAACACCGGGGAGCTGTTTTTT. Protein sequence: CASSWEGSRNTGELFF.

J is TRBJ2-5 and V is TRBV29-1, with D tentatively TRBD1 or TRBD2 (5 bases each). V was shortened by 7 bases and J by 1 base, with 13 bases between the two germline ends. The germline CDR1 and CDR2 sequences are SQVTM and ANQGSEA. The CDR3 extends over 13 amino acids. The CDR3 is CSAPGTVQETQYF. CDR3 DNA: TGCAGCGCGCCCGGGACGGTCCAAGAGACCCAGTACTTC.

V gene TRBV3-1 combines with J gene TRBJ1-5, with unresolved D. The V end lost 5 bases, the J end lost 3 bases, and 14 bases lay between the germline ends. Per the germline V gene, CDR1 is LGHDT and CDR2 is YNNKEL (reference sequence). This CDR3 has 15 amino acids. DNA of the CDR3: TGTGCCAGCAGCGCTGAAGGCGGGGTCAATCAGCCCCAGCATTTT. It specifies CASSAEGGVNQPQHF.

The chain is built from TRBV9 and TRBJ1-6; 8 bases line up with TRBD1. Per germline, CDR1 SGDLS and CDR2 YYNGEE. With V trimmed by 0 bases and J by 7 bases, 3 bases remained unmatched. This CDR3 is built from 15 residues. The CDR3 loop reads CASSVGGTGNSPLHF. Here the CDR3 DNA reads TGTGCCAGCAGCGTAGGTGGGACAGGAAATTCACCCCTCCACTTT.